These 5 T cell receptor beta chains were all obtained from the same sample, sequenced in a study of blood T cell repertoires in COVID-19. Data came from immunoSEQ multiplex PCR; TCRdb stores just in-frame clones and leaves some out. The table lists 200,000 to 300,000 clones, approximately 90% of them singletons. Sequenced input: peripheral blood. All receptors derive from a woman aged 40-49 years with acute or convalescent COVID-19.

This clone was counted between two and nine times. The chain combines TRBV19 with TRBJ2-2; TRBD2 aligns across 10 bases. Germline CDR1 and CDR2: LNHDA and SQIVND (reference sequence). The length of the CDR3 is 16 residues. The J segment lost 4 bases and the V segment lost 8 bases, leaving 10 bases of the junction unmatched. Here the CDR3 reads CASESLSGGTTGELFF. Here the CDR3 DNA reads TGTGCCAGTGAGTCCCTTAGCGGGGGGACCACCGGGGAGCTGTTTTTT.

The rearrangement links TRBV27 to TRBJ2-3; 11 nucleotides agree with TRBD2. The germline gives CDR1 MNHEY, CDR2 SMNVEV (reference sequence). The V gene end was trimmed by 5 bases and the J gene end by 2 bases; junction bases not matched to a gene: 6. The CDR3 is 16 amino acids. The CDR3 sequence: CASSPLAGGHTDTQYF. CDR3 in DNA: TGTGCCAGCAGTCCTCTAGCGGGGGGCCACACAGATACGCAGTATTTT.

CDR3 protein: CATSQGGQETQYF. The CDR3 DNA follows: TGTGCCACCAGTCAGGGAGGCCAAGAGACCCAGTACTTC. The J gene is TRBJ2-5, the V gene TRBV24-1, with D maybe TRBD2 (6 bases). Trimming removed 6 bases from V and 1 base from J, with 8 bases in between. This CDR3 region has 13 residues. The V gene's germline CDR1 is KGHDR and CDR2 SFDVKD.

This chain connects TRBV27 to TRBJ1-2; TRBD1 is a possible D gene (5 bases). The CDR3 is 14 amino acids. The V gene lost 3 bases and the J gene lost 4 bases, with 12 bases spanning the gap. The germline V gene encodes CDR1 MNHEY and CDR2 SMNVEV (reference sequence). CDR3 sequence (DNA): TGTGCCAGCAGTTTTGGGGCAGGAGCCTATGGCTACACCTTC. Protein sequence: CASSFGAGAYGYTF.

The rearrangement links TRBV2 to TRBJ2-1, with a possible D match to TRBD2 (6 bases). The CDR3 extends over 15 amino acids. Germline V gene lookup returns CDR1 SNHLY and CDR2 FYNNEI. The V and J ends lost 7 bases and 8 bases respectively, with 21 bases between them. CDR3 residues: CASKDDGGLDHEQFF. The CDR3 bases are TGTGCCAGCAAGGACGACGGGGGTCTCGACCATGAGCAGTTCTTC.